This paragraph reports one T cell receptor beta chain. There is no known antigen for this receptor. Per-base quality was not reported, and no clone a single base away is much larger than it. This sample is part of a study of blood T cell repertoires in COVID-19 (dated by TCRdb to 2020 to 2021). Study-level background: Samples from collaborators originated in the United States, Italy and Spain and spanned both the acute and convalescent phases of COVID-19. The material from the prospective study consisted of cDNA or gDNA derived from T cells, B-cell-depleted T cells, or PBMCs. The dataset comprised deeply sampled blood TCRbeta repertoires from subjects exposed to, actively infected with, or recovered from COVID-19. The repertoires were released in a freely available public database meant as a resource for research on the immune response to SARS-CoV-2. Samples were obtained from the ongoing ImmuneRACE study (first 160 participants) and from about 1,300 subjects provided by 6 global collaborators. Nearly every sample came with metadata listing a de-identified subject ID, COVID-19 status, age in years and sex. Where HLA class I and class II types were available, the types were taken from metadata supplied by the sample provider, not from assay-based typing.

Participants in the prospective study were enrolled through a virtual design, were aged 18 to 89 years, and lived in some 24 United States geographic areas. To assign participants to cohorts, the prospective study relied on clinical history that participants themselves reported in a screening survey and a study questionnaire. Recovered participants in ImmuneRACE Cohort 3 were defined by two consecutive negative NP/OP PCR tests, clearance by a healthcare professional, or resolution of symptoms. In the prospective study, mobile phlebotomists collected whole blood, serum and a nasopharyngeal or oropharyngeal swab from each participant. Additional blood draws and questionnaires over an approximately two-month period could optionally be provided by prospective study participants. Blood samples from the prospective study were shipped frozen or at room temperature prior to DNA extraction. The full study reports these points: Clinical and demographic metadata were provided uncurated, with the amount varying by source and participant.

TCRbeta CDR3 regions were amplified from genomic DNA using the immunoSEQ Assay, a bias-controlled multiplex PCR. The paper's data handling went like this. The number of nucleated cells in each sample was estimated by amplification of reference gene primers within the assay. To quantify the absolute abundance of each unique TCRbeta CDR3 rearrangement, sequence reads were collapsed and filtered. For each sample, productive Simpson clonality was calculated by taking the square root of Simpson's diversity index across productive rearrangements. TCRdb carries this immuneACCESS record with in-frame sequences only. Its versions omit some clonotypes, under half of them owing to an unresolved V gene in the studies checked, with the rest unexplained. For V, J and clone size, that table is used; D and trimming come from the DNA. Across this sample there are about 480,000 clones, with about 88% seen only once. The ten largest make up 6.5% to 9.5% of the sample.

The germline V gene (reference sequence) specifies MNHEY as CDR1 and SMNVEV as CDR2. V ends up 3 bases short and J 7 bases short, with an unmatched junction base count of 1. CDR3 length: 14 amino acids, cysteine to phenylalanine. Here the CDR3 DNA is all that survives: 42 bases in frame from base 1. Sequenced: PBMCs or T cells enriched from blood (not recorded which). The chain employs TRBV27 and TRBJ1-6; 9 of the junction bases match TRBD1. This TCR was recovered from a woman aged 55-70 years who had recovered from COVID-19. The DNA sequence is as follows: TGTGCCAGCAGTTTCGGGACAGGGAATTCACCCCTCCACTTT. The encoded protein is CASSFGTGNSPLHF.